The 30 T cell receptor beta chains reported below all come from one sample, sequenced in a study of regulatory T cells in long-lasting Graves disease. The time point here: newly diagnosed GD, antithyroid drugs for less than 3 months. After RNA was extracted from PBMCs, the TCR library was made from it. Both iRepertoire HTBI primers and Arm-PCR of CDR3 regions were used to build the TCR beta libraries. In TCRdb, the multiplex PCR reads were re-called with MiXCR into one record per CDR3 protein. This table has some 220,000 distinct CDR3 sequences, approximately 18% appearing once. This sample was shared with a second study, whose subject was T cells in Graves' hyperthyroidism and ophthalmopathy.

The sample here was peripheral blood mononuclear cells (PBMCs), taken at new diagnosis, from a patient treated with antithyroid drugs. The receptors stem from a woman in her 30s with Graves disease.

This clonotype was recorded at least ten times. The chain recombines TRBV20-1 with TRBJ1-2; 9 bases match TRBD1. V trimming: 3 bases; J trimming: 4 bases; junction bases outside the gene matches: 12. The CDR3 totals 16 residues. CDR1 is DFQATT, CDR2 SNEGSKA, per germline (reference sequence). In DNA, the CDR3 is TGCAGTGCTAGCCTCTGGGACAGGGAGTCAAGCTATGGCTACACCTTC. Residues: CSASLWDRESSYGYTF.

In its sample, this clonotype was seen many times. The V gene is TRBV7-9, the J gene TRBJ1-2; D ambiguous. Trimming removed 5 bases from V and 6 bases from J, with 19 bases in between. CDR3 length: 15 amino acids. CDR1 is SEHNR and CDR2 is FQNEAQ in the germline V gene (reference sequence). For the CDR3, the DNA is TGTGCCAGCAGCCCTCCGACTGGAGGGAATCATGGCTACACCTTC. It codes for CASSPPTGGNHGYTF.

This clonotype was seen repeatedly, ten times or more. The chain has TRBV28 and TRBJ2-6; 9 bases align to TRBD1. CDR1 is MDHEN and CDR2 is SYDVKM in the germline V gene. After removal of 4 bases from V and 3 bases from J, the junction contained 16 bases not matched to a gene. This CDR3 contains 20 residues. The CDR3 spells CASSSIRAGTGSLGANVLTF. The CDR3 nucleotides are TGTGCCAGCAGTTCGATTAGGGCCGGGACAGGGTCGCTTGGGGCCAACGTCCTGACTTTC.

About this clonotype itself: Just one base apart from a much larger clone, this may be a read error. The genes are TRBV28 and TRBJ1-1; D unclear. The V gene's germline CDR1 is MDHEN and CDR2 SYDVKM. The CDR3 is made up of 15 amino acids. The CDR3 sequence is CANSLLPGSFTEAFF. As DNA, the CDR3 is TGTGCCAACAGTTTATTACCGGGTTCGTTCACTGAAGCTTTCTTT. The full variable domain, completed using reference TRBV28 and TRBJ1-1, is DVKVTQSSRYLVKRTGEKVFLECVQDMDHENMFWYRQDPGLGLRLIYFSYDVKMKEKGDIPEGYSVSREKKERFSLILESASTNQTSMYLCANSLLPGSFTEAFFGQGTRLTVV.

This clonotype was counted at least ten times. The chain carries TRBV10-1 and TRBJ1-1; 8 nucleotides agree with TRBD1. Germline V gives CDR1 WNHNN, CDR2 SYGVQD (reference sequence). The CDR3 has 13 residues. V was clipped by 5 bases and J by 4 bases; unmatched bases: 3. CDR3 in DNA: TGCGCCAGCAGTCAGGGGGCTGGCACTGAAGCTTTCTTT. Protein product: CASSQGAGTEAFF.

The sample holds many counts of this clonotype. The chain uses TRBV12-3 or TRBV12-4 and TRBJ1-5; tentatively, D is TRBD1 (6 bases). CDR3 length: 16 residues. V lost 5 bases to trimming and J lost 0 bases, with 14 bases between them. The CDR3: CASSVGTIFSNQPQHF. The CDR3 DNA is TGTGCCAGCAGTGTAGGGACAATCTTTAGCAATCAGCCCCAGCATTTT.

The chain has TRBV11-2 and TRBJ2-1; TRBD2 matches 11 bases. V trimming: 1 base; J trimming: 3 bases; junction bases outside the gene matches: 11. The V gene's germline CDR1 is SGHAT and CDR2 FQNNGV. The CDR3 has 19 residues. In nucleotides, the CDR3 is TGTGCCAGCAGCTTAGTCAGCTGGGCTAGCGGGAGGTACTACAATGAGCAGTTCTTC. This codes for CASSLVSWASGRYYNEQFF. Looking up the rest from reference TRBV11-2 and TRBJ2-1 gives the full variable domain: EAGVAQSPRYKIIEKRQSVAFWCNPISGHATLYWYQQILGQGPKLLIQFQNNGVVDDSQLPKDRFSAERLKGVDSTLKIQPAKLEDSAVYLCASSLVSWASGRYYNEQFFGPGTRLTVL.

This CDR3 is CSARDMETGGINEQFF. The CDR3, as DNA: TGCAGTGCTAGAGATATGGAGACAGGGGGCATCAATGAGCAGTTCTTC. The chain uses TRBV20-1 and TRBJ2-1, with TRBD1 matching over 10 bases. CDR3 length equals 16 residues. From germline, CDR1 is DFQATT and CDR2 SNEGSKA (reference sequence). V trimming: 0 bases; J trimming: 6 bases; junction bases outside the gene matches: 8.

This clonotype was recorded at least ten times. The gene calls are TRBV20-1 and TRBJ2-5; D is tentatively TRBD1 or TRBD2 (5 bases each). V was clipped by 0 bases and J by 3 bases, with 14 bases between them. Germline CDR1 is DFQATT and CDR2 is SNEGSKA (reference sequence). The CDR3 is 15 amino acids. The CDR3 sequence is CSARDPGTPEETQYF. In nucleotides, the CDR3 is TGCAGTGCTAGAGACCCCGGGACCCCCGAAGAGACCCAGTACTTC.

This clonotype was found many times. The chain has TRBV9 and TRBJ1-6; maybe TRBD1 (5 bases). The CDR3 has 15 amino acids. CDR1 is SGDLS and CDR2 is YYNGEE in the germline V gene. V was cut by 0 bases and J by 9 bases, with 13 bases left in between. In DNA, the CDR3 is TGTGCCAGCAGCGTAGAGGGGAGCAGAACTTCACCCCTCCACTTT. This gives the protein CASSVEGSRTSPLHF.

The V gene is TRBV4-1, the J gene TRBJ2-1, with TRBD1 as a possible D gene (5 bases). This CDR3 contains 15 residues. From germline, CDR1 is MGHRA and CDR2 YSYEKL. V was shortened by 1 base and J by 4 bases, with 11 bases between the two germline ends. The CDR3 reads CASSQVQELYNEQFF. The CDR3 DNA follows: TGCGCCAGCAGCCAAGTACAGGAACTATACAATGAGCAGTTCTTC.

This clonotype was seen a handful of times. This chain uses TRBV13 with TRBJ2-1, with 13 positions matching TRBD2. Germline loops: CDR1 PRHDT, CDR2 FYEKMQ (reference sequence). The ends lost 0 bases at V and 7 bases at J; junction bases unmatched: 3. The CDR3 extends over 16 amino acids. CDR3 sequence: CASSLGTGLAGNEQFF. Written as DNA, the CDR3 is TGTGCCAGCAGCTTAGGAACGGGACTAGCGGGAAATGAGCAGTTCTTC.

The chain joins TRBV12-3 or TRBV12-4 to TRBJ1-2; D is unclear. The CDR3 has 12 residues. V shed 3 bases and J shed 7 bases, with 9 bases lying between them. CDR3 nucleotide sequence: TGTGCCAGCAGTTTGAGCGGTAGTGGCTACACCTTC. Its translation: CASSLSGSGYTF.

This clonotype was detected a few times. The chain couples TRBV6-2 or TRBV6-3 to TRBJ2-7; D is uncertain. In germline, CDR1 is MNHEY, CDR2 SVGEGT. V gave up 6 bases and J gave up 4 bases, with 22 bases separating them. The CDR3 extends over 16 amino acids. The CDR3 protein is CASRAFNGYQEYEQYF. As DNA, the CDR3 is TGTGCCAGCAGAGCATTTAACGGGTATCAGGAGTACGAGCAGTACTTC.

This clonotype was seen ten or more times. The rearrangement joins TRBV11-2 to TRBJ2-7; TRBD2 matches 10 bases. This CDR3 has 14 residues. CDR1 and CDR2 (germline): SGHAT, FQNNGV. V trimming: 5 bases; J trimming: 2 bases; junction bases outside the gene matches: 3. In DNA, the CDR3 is TGTGCCAGCAGCCCCGGGACTAGCGCCTACGAGCAGTACTTC. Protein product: CASSPGTSAYEQYF.

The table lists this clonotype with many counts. CDR3 sequence reads: CASSETDRGGKLFF. The CDR3, as DNA: TGTGCCAGCAGTGAAACCGACAGGGGAGGAAAACTGTTTTTT. The rearrangement links TRBV6-1 to TRBJ1-4; TRBD1 matches 8 bases. V gave up 2 bases and J gave up 10 bases; unmatched junction bases: 6. Per the germline V gene, CDR1 is MNHNS and CDR2 is SASEGT. The CDR3 loop spans 14 amino acids.

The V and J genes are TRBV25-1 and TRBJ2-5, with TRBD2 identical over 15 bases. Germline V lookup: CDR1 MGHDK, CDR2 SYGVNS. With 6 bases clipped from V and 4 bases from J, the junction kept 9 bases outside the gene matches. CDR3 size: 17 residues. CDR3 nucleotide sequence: TGTGCCAGCAGGGATTCCGGGACTAGCGGGAGGAGAGAGACCCAGTACTTC. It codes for CASRDSGTSGRRETQYF.

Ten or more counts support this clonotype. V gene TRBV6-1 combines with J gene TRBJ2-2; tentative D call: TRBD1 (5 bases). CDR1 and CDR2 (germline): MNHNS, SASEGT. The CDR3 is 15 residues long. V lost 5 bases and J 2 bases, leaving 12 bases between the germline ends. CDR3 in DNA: TGTGCCAGCAGTCTAGGGGCTTTAAACACCGGGGAGCTGTTTTTT. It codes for CASSLGALNTGELFF.

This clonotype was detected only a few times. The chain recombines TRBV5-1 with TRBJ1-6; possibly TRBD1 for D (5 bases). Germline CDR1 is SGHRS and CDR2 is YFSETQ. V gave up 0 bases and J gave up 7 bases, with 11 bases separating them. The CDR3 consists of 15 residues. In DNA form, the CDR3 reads TGCGCCAGCAGCTTGGAGCAGGGCGCAAATTCACCCCTCCACTTT. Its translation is CASSLEQGANSPLHF.

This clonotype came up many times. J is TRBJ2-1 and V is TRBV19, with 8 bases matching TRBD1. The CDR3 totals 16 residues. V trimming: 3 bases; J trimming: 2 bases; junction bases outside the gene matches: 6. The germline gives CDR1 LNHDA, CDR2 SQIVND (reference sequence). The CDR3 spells CASSMDRDWPYNEQFF. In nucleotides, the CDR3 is TGTGCCAGTAGTATGGACAGGGACTGGCCCTACAATGAGCAGTTCTTC.

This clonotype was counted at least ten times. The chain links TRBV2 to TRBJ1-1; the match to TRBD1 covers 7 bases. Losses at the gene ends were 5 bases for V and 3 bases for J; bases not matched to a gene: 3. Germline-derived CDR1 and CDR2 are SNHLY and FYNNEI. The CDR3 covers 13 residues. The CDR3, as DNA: TGTGCCAGCAGTCGGGACAGTTACACTGAAGCTTTCTTT. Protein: CASSRDSYTEAFF.

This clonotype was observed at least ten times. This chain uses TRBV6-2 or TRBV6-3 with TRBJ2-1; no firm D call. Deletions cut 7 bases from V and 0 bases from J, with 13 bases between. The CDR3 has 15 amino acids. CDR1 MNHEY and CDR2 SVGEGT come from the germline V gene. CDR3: CASTPAPTSYNEQFF. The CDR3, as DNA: TGTGCCAGCACCCCAGCGCCTACCTCCTACAATGAGCAGTTCTTC.

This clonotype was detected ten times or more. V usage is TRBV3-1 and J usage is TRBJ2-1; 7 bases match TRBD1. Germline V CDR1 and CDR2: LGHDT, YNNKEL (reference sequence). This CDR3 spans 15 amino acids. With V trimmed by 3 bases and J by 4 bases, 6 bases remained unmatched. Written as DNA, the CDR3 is TGTGCCAGCAGCCACAGACAGGGAATTTACAATGAGCAGTTCTTC. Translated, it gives CASSHRQGIYNEQFF.

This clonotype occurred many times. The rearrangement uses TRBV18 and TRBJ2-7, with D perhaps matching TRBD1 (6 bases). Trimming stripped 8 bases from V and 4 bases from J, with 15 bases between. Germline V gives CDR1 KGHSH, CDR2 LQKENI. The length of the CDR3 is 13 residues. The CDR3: CASSPTGLYEQYF. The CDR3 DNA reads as TGTGCCAGCAGCCCAACAGGGCTTTACGAGCAGTACTTC.

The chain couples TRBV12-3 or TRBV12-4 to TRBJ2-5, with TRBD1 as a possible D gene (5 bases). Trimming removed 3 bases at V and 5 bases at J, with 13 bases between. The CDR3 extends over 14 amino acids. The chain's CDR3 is CASSFWGAGETQYF. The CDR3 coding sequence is TGTGCCAGCAGTTTCTGGGGCGCAGGGGAGACCCAGTACTTC.

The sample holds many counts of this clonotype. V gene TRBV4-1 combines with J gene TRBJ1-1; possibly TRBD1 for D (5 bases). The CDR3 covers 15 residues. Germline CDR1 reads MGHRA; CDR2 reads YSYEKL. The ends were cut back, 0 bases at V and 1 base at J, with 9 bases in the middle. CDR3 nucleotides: TGCGCCAGCAGCCAAGAAACGGGGGGGAACACTGAAGCTTTCTTT. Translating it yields CASSQETGGNTEAFF.

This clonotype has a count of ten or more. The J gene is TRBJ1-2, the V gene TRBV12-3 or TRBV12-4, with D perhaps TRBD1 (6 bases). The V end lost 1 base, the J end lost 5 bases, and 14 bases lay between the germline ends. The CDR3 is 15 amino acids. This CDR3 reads CASSLGVQGQYGYTF. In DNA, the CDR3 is TGTGCCAGCAGTTTAGGGGTACAGGGTCAATATGGCTACACCTTC.

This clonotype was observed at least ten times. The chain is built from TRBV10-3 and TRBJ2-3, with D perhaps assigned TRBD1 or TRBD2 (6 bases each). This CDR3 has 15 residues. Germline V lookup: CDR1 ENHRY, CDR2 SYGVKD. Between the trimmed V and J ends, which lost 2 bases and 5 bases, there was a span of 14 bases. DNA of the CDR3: TGTGCCATCAGTGAGAGGGGGGTTGGCGGAGATACGCAGTATTTT. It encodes CAISERGVGGDTQYF.

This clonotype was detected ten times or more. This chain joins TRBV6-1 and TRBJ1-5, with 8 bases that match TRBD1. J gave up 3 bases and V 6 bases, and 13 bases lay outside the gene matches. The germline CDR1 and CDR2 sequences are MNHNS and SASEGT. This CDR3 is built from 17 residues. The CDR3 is CASRPGQGQRVNQPQHF. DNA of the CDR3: TGTGCCAGCAGACCAGGACAGGGCCAACGAGTCAATCAGCCCCAGCATTTT.

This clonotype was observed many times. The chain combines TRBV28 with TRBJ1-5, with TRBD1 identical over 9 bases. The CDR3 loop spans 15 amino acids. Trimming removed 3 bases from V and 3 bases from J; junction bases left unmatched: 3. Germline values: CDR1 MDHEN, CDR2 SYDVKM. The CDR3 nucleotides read TGTGCCAGCAGTTTGGGGACAGGGTTCAATCAGCCCCAGCATTTT. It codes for CASSLGTGFNQPQHF.